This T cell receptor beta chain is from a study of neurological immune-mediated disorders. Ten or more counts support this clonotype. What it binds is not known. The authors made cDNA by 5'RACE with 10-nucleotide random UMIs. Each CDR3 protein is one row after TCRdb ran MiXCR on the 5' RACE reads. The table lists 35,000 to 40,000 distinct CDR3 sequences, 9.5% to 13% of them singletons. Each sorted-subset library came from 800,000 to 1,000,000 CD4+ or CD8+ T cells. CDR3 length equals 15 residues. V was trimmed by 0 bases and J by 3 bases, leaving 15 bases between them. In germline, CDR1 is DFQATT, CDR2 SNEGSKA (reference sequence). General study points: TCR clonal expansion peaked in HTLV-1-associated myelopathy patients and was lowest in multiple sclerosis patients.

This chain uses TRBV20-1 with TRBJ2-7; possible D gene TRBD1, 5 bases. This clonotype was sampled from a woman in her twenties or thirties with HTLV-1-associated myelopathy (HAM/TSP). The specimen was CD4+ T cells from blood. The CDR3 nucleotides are TGCAGTGCTAGAGATGGGGCCCTTGGGCACTACGAGCAGTACTTC. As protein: CSARDGALGHYEQYF.